This TCR beta chain stems from a study of T cells in Graves' hyperthyroidism and ophthalmopathy. V lost 6 bases, J lost 9 bases, and 11 bases stayed unmatched. This CDR3 has 14 residues. At least ten counts were recorded for this clonotype. The patients, who ranged from 18 to 65 in age, presented with newly diagnosed hyperthyroidism lasting under 2 months. Each diagnosis drew on symptoms, thyroxine, TRAb, thyroid ultrasound and orbital computed tomography findings. Amplified regions were TCR beta CDR3 sequences from RNA transcripts. The HTBI primer set drove a first-round RT-PCR of the TCR CDR3. Each CDR3 protein gets one entry after TCRdb re-called the multiplex PCR reads with MiXCR. Among approximately 200,000 distinct CDR3 sequences listed, around 17% were seen once.

The chain employs TRBV12-3 or TRBV12-4 and TRBJ2-1; 7 positions agree with TRBD2. Sequences were obtained from blood. The receptor was isolated from a man in his forties with Graves' hyperthyroidism. The CDR3 region is CASSPGLRESEQFF. Here the CDR3 DNA reads TGTGCCAGCAGCCCGGGACTACGCGAGAGTGAGCAGTTCTTC.